This TCR beta chain emerged from a study of T cell responses to AZD1222 COVID-19 vaccine. Assay used: immunoSEQ multiplex PCR; TCRdb lists only in-frame clones, some missing. The table has about 200,000 clones, approximately 94% seen once. Study observations and caveats: Clonal diversity was possibly underestimated; the donors were predominantly white British and more often female. The study identified only five to seven AZD1222 recipients as seropositive at baseline.

With respect to this clone: What it binds is unknown.

The sequence came from an adult who received the MenACWY meningococcal vaccine as a control. The sample here was peripheral blood, taken 28 days after the second dose of the MenACWY control vaccine.

The DNA for the CDR3 is TGTGCCAGTAGCCAGGGGGCTGCAACTAATGAAAAACTGTTTTTT. Translation gives CASSQGAATNEKLFF. V and J are TRBV19 and TRBJ1-4; 8 nucleotides agree with TRBD1. Germline lookup yields CDR1 LNHDA and CDR2 SQIVND (reference sequence). The V gene end was trimmed by 6 bases and the J gene end by 0 bases; junction bases not matched to a gene: 3. The CDR3 runs to 15 residues.